The clone carrying this T cell receptor beta chain was observed a few times. Antigen unknown. The entry originates in a study of response to subunit inactivated influenza vaccine. TCRdb itself ran the RT-PCR reads through MiXCR, one entry per CDR3 protein. The sample has approximately 300,000 distinct CDR3 sequences; 22% are singletons. The V gene end was trimmed by 7 bases and the J gene end by 6 bases; junction bases not matched to a gene: 5. In germline, CDR1 is SGHRS, CDR2 YFSETQ. CDR3 length: 12 amino acids. Study-wide points: Each seasonal flu vaccination may recruit only limited new T cells, authors suggested.

The TCR sequence derives from a man in his fifties or sixties who received an inactivated influenza vaccine. Sequencing was performed on PBMCs from blood, taken about 20 months after vaccination. This chain joins TRBV5-1 and TRBJ1-2; TRBD1 aligns across 8 bases. In nucleotides, the CDR3 is TGCGCCAGCTTTACAGGGGGACATGGCTACACCTTC. It yields the protein CASFTGGHGYTF.